This entry concerns a single T cell receptor beta chain. This specimen belongs to a study of blood T cell repertoires in COVID-19. Study overall: The United States, Italy and Spain supplied acute and convalescent COVID-19 samples. The analysed material was cDNA or gDNA that came from T cells, B-cell-depleted T cells, or PBMCs.

In the source study's methods: Estimation of nucleated cell counts was performed using reference gene primer amplification. Clones were read by immunoSEQ multiplex PCR, and TCRdb kept only the in-frame ones, dropping some. D and trimming were read from the DNA, whereas the V and J calls and clone size are those reported in that table. The table includes 80,000 to 95,000 clones, roughly 84% detected once. The CDR3 is 15 residues long. After removal of 4 bases from V and 2 bases from J, the junction contained 4 bases not matched to a gene. The germline V gene encodes CDR1 MNHEY and CDR2 SMNVEV (reference sequence).

The receptor comes from a woman at least 80 years old in a cohort sampled during active or convalescent COVID-19. The sample consisted of peripheral blood. The chain links TRBV27 to TRBJ2-7; 11 bases fit TRBD2. In DNA, the CDR3 is TGTGCCAGCAGTTCCGGGACTAGCGGACCCTACGAGCAGTACGTC. Protein product: CASSSGTSGPYEQYV.